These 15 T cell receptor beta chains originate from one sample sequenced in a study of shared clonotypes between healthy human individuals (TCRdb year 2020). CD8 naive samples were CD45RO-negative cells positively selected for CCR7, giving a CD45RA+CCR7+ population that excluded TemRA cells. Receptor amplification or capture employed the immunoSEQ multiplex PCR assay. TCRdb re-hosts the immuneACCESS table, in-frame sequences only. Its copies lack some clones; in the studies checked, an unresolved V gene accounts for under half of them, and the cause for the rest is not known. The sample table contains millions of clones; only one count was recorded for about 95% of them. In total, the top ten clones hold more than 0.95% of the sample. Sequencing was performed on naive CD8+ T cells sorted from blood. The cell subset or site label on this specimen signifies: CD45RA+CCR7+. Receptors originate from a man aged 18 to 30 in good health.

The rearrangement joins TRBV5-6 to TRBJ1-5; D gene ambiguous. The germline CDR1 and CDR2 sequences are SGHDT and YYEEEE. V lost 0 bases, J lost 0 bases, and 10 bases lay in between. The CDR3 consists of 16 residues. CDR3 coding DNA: TGTGCCAGCAGCTTGGGGTGGGCAGATAGCAATCAGCCCCAGCATTTT. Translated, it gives CASSLGWADSNQPQHF.

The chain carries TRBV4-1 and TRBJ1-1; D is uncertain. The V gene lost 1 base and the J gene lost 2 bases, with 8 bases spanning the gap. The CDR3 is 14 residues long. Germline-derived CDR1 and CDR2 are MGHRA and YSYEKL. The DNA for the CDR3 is TGCGCCAGCAGCCAAGTTTACATTAACACTGAAGCTTTCTTT. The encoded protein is CASSQVYINTEAFF.

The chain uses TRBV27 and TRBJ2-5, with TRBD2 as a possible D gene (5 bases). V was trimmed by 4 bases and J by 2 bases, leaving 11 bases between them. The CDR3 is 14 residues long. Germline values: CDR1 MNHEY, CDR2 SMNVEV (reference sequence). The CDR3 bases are TGTGCCAGCAGTTCCGGGATTGAGCAAGAGACCCAGTACTTC. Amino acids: CASSSGIEQETQYF.

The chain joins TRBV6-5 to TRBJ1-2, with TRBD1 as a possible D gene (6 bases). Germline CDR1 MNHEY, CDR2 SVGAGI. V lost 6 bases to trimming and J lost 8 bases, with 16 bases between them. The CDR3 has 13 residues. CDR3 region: CASREQGSHGYTF. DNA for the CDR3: TGTGCCAGCAGGGAACAGGGATCCCACGGCTACACCTTC.

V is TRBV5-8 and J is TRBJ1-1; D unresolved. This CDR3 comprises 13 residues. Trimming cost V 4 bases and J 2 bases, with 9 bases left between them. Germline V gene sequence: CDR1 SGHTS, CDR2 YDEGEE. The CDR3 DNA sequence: TGTGCCAGCAGCCGCCCATATAACACTGAAGCTTTCTTT. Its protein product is CASSRPYNTEAFF.

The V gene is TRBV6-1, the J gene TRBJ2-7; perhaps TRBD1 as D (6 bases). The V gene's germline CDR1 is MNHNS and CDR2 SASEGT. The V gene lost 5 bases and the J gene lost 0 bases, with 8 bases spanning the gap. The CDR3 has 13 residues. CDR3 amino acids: CASSQGSSYEQYF. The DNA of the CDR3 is TGTGCCAGCAGTCAGGGGAGCTCCTACGAGCAGTACTTC.

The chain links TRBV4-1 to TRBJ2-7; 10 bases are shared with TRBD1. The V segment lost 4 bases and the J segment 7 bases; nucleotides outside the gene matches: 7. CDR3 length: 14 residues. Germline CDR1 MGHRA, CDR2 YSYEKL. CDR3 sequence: CASSPGTGASEQYF. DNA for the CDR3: TGCGCCAGCAGCCCCGGGACAGGGGCGTCTGAGCAGTACTTC.

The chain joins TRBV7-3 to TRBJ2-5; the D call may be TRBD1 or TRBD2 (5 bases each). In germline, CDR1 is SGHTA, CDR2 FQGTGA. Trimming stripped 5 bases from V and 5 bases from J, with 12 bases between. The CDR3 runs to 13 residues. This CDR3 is CASSPDWGETQYF. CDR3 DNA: TGTGCCAGCAGCCCCGACTGGGGGGAGACCCAGTACTTC.

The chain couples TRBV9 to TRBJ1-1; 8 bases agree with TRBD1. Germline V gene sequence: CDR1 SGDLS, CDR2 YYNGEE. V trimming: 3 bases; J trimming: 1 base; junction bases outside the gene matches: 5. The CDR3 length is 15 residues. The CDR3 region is CASSEAGTGNTEAFF. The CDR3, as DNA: TGTGCCAGCAGCGAAGCCGGGACAGGGAACACTGAAGCTTTCTTT.

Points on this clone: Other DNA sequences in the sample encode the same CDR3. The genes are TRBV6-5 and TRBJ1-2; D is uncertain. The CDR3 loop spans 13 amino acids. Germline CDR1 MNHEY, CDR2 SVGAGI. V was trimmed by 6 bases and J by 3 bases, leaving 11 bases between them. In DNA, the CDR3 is TGTGCCAGCAGCTTGACTGGGGACTATGGCTACACCTTC. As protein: CASSLTGDYGYTF.

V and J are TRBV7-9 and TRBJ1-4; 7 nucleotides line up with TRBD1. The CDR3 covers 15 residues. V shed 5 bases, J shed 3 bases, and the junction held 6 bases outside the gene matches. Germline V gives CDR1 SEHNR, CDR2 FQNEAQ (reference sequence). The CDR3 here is CASSTGAHANEKLFF. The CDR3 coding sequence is TGTGCCAGCAGCACAGGGGCCCACGCTAATGAAAAACTGTTTTTT.

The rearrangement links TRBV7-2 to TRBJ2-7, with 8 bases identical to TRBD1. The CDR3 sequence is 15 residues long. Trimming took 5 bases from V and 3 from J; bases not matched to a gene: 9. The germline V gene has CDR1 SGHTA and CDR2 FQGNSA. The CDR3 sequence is CASSPGTGALYEQYF. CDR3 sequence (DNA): TGTGCCAGCAGCCCGGGGACAGGCGCCCTCTACGAGCAGTACTTC.

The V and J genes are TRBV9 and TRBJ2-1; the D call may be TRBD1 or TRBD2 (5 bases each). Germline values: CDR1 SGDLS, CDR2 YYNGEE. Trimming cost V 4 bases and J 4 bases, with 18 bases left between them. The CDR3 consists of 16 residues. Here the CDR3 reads CASSSRTGGPYNEQFF. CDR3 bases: TGTGCCAGCAGCTCCCGGACTGGGGGACCGTACAATGAGCAGTTCTTC.

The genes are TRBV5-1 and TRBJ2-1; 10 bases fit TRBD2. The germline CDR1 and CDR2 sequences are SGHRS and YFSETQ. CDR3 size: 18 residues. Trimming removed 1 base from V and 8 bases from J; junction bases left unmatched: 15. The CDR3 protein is CASSLSMPSGRDFDEQFF. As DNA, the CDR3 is TGCGCCAGCAGCTTGAGTATGCCTAGCGGGAGAGATTTCGATGAGCAGTTCTTC.

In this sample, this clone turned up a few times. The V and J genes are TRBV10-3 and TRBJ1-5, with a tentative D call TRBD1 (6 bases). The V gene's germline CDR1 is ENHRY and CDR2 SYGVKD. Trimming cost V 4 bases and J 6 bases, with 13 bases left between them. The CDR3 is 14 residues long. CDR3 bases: TGTGCCATCAGTGCTGACAGGCTCGGTCAGCCCCAGCATTTT. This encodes CAISADRLGQPQHF.